A single sample is the source of the 23 T cell receptor beta chains below, sequenced in a study of T cells in Graves' hyperthyroidism and ophthalmopathy. Amplification targeted TCR beta CDR3 regions from RNA transcripts. HTBI primers were employed in a first-round RT-PCR of the TCR CDR3. MiXCR was run by TCRdb on the multiplex PCR reads, yielding one entry per CDR3 protein. The sample holds fewer than 550,000 distinct CDR3 sequences, around a quarter seen once. The sample comprised blood. The receptor set was obtained from a woman aged 30 to 39 with Graves' ophthalmopathy.

This clonotype occurred a few times. This chain connects TRBV19 to TRBJ2-7, with TRBD2 matching 13 bases. Germline assignment: CDR1 LNHDA and CDR2 SQIVND (reference sequence). The CDR3 runs 16 residues. Trimming removed 5 bases from V and 1 base from J; junction bases left unmatched: 5. The CDR3 nucleotides read TGTGCCAGTAGTCCCAGACTAGCGGGGGGTTCCTACGAGCAGTACTTC. Residues: CASSPRLAGGSYEQYF.

This chain connects TRBV19 to TRBJ1-5; TRBD1 might be the D (6 bases). Trimming pared 1 base from V and 5 bases from J, leaving 15 bases between. CDR1 and CDR2 (germline): LNHDA, SQIVND (reference sequence). This CDR3 is 16 amino acids long. CDR3 nucleotide sequence: TGTGCCAGTAGTATAGTCGGGGGGCGAAGAGATCAGCCCCAGCATTTT. Protein sequence: CASSIVGGRRDQPQHF.

This clonotype came up once. A much more abundant neighbour one base away suggests this may be a read error. The rearrangement joins TRBV6-5 to TRBJ1-2, with no clear D. This CDR3 region has 14 residues. Looked up from germline, CDR1 is MNHEY and CDR2 is SVGAGI. CDR3 amino acids: CGSSYSIEAYGYTF. In DNA form, the CDR3 reads TGTGGCAGCAGTTACTCGATAGAAGCCTATGGCTACACCTTC.

This clonotype showed up many times. The chain uses TRBV6-2 or TRBV6-3 and TRBJ1-5, with TRBD1 identical over 12 bases. The CDR3 is 19 residues long. Trimming removed 2 bases from V and 1 base from J; junction bases left unmatched: 9. Germline lookup yields CDR1 MNHEY and CDR2 SVGEGT. The CDR3 region has the DNA TGTGCCAGCAGTTACCCCGGGACAGGGGGCTGTTGGAGCAATCAGCCCCAGCATTTT. Protein sequence: CASSYPGTGGCWSNQPQHF.

This chain uses TRBV20-1 with TRBJ2-7; D gene unclear. Germline V gene sequence: CDR1 DFQATT, CDR2 SNEGSKA (reference sequence). The CDR3 is 12 amino acids. Trimming took off 2 bases at V and 7 bases at J, with 12 bases between the two ends. CDR3 DNA sequence: TGCAGTGCTAGAATGGGCCGCTGGGAGCAGTACTTC. This sequence encodes CSARMGRWEQYF.

This clonotype has just one count. An end of the junction differs from the germline gene, which may be a read error. The V gene is TRBV29-1, the J gene TRBJ2-5, with D maybe TRBD2 (5 bases). This CDR3 contains 12 residues. CDR1 is SQVTM, CDR2 ANQGSEA, per germline. This chain's CDR3 is CSVDAGGETQDF. In DNA, the CDR3 is TGCAGCGTTGACGCTGGAGGAGAGACCCAGGACTTC.

This clonotype was detected many times. Here the CDR3 DNA reads TGTGCCAGCAGTTCGGAGCAGCCCAATCAGCCCCAGCATTTT. It codes for CASSSEQPNQPQHF. This chain links TRBV28 with TRBJ1-5, with unresolved D. The CDR3 loop spans 14 amino acids. CDR1 and CDR2 (germline): MDHEN, SYDVKM. The V gene lost 4 bases and the J gene lost 3 bases, with 10 bases spanning the gap.

The rearrangement links TRBV28 to TRBJ1-2; unclear D gene. The length of the CDR3 is 13 residues. CDR1 is MDHEN, CDR2 SYDVKM, per germline. Trimming removed 7 bases at V and 6 bases at J, with 15 bases between. The CDR3 DNA reads as TGTGCCAGCACTCCCCAGGTAGTGCATGGCTACACCTTC. Encoded protein: CASTPQVVHGYTF.

This clonotype was recorded at least ten times. The V call is TRBV12-3 or TRBV12-4, the J call TRBJ1-5; D is perhaps TRBD1 (6 bases). V was shortened by 7 bases and J by 3 bases, with 10 bases between the two germline ends. This CDR3 contains 13 residues. The CDR3 sequence is CASNRDTNQPQHF. The DNA for the CDR3 is TGTGCCAGCAACCGGGACACCAATCAGCCCCAGCATTTT.

This clonotype was seen ten or more times. The chain joins TRBV15 to TRBJ1-1; TRBD1 agrees at 8 bases. Losses at the gene ends were 0 bases for V and 1 base for J; bases not matched to a gene: 7. The CDR3 has 17 residues. Germline V gene data show CDR1 as LNHNV and CDR2 as YYDKDF (reference sequence). DNA for the CDR3: TGTGCCACCAGCAGAGATACACAGGGGGGCGGGAACACTGAAGCTTTCTTT. Amino acid sequence: CATSRDTQGGGNTEAFF.

This clonotype was recorded many times. The chain joins TRBV12-3 or TRBV12-4 to TRBJ2-7; D gene uncertain. The V end lost 6 bases, the J end lost 3 bases, and 12 bases lay between the germline ends. The CDR3 spans 13 residues. The CDR3 region is CASSLTPGYEQYF. DNA for the CDR3: TGTGCCAGCAGCCTCACTCCCGGCTACGAGCAGTACTTC.

This clonotype turned up a few times. The chain recombines TRBV6-1 with TRBJ2-7; 11 bases align to TRBD2. The CDR3 loop spans 16 amino acids. The V segment lost 8 bases and the J segment 5 bases; nucleotides outside the gene matches: 14. The germline V gene encodes CDR1 MNHNS and CDR2 SASEGT. DNA of the CDR3: TGTGCCAGCGATTCAGTACTAGCGGGAGTAGGAAACGAGCAGTACTTC. This gives the protein CASDSVLAGVGNEQYF.

Remarks on this clonotype: One end of the junction does not line up with germline, which may come from a read error. This sequence joins TRBV7-2 and TRBJ2-5, with D unresolved. The CDR3 is 14 amino acids. Germline V lookup: CDR1 SGHTA, CDR2 FQGNSA. The CDR3 DNA is TGTGTCAGCAGCTCCAGCTTAGCCGAAGAGACCCAGTACTTC. Its protein is CVSSSSLAEETQYF.

V usage is TRBV6-1 and J usage is TRBJ1-6, with D maybe TRBD1 (6 bases). CDR1 and CDR2 from the germline V gene are MNHNS and SASEGT. The ends were cut back, 6 bases at V and 6 bases at J, with 18 bases in the middle. CDR3 length: 16 residues. CDR3 in DNA: TGTGCCAGCAGGCCCCTCCTCTGGACAGCTAATTCACCCCTCCACTTT. The encoded protein is CASRPLLWTANSPLHF.

J is TRBJ2-7 and V is TRBV30, with D possibly matching TRBD2 (6 bases). This CDR3 spans 13 amino acids. The V end was cut by 1 base, the J end by 3 bases, with 10 bases between. The germline V gene encodes CDR1 GTSNPN and CDR2 SVGIG (reference sequence). In nucleotides, the CDR3 is TGTGCCTGGAGTGACGGGGGATTCTACGAGCAGTACTTC. The encoded protein is CAWSDGGFYEQYF.

The chain uses TRBV6-2 or TRBV6-3 and TRBJ2-5; 8 positions agree with TRBD2. CDR1 and CDR2 from the germline V gene are MNHEY and SVGEGT. V shed 2 bases and J 0 bases; nucleotides not matched to a gene: 5. The CDR3 consists of 16 residues. CDR3 residues: CASSYVSGVYQETQYF. The CDR3, as DNA: TGTGCCAGCAGTTACGTTAGCGGGGTGTACCAAGAGACCCAGTACTTC.

The J gene is TRBJ1-5, the V gene TRBV28, with 9 bases identical to TRBD1. Germline V gene sequence: CDR1 MDHEN, CDR2 SYDVKM. J lost 7 bases, V lost 5 bases, and 12 bases had no gene match. This CDR3 is built from 16 residues. CDR3 DNA sequence: TGTGCCAGCAGTCCGGGACAGGGACTCCGCCAGCAGCCCCAGCATTTT. This gives the protein CASSPGQGLRQQPQHF.

This clonotype was recorded many times. The rearrangement uses TRBV19 and TRBJ2-7; 8 nucleotides line up with TRBD2. This CDR3 has 13 residues. J gave up 2 bases and V 6 bases, and 3 bases lay outside the gene matches. CDR1 is LNHDA, CDR2 SQIVND, per germline (reference sequence). Here the CDR3 reads CASRAGVAYEQYF. The CDR3 bases are TGTGCCAGTAGAGCGGGGGTGGCCTACGAGCAGTACTTC.

The CDR3 sequence is CASSRETVAYEQYF. Written as DNA, the CDR3 is TGTGCCAGCAGCAGGGAAACAGTCGCGTACGAGCAGTACTTC. The J gene is TRBJ2-7, the V gene TRBV6-1, with D maybe TRBD1 (5 bases). Looked up from germline, CDR1 is MNHNS and CDR2 is SASEGT. V lost 6 bases and J lost 4, with 16 bases in between. This CDR3 has 14 amino acids.

V gene TRBV27 combines with J gene TRBJ1-1; TRBD1 is a possible D gene (5 bases). The CDR3 consists of 15 residues. Germline CDR1 and CDR2: MNHEY and SMNVEV (reference sequence). The V gene lost 6 bases and the J gene lost 0 bases, with 14 bases spanning the gap. CDR3 protein: CASSSEGRMNTEAFF. CDR3 in DNA: TGTGCCAGCAGCTCCGAGGGGAGGATGAACACTGAAGCTTTCTTT.

CDR3: CASTEDRDGNTIYF. The CDR3, as DNA: TGTGCCAGCACCGAGGACAGGGATGGAAACACCATATATTTT. The V call is TRBV28, the J call TRBJ1-3; 8 nucleotides agree with TRBD1. CDR1 MDHEN and CDR2 SYDVKM come from the germline V gene. Trimming took 7 bases from V and 3 from J; bases not matched to a gene: 5. This CDR3 contains 14 residues. The entire variable domain, with the rest obtained from reference TRBV28 and TRBJ1-3, is as follows: DVKVTQSSRYLVKRTGEKVFLECVQDMDHENMFWYRQDPGLGLRLIYFSYDVKMKEKGDIPEGYSVSREKKERFSLILESASTNQTSMYLCASTEDRDGNTIYFGEGSWLTVV.

This clonotype has ten or more counts. V gene TRBV12-3 or TRBV12-4 combines with J gene TRBJ1-2, with D possibly matching TRBD1 (6 bases). The CDR3 spans 13 residues. Between the trimmed V and J ends, which lost 4 bases and 7 bases, there was a span of 13 bases. CDR3 bases: TGTGCCAGCAGTTCCTGGGGGCTGGGTGGCTACACCTTC. Translating gives CASSSWGLGGYTF.

This clonotype was observed at least ten times. The chain employs TRBV6-5 and TRBJ2-5; TRBD1 is a possible D gene (5 bases). Trimming left V 2 bases short and J 5 bases short, with 12 bases between. Germline assignment: CDR1 MNHEY and CDR2 SVGAGI. This CDR3 contains 14 residues. DNA for the CDR3: TGTGCCAGCAGTTACCGCAGGGTTGCGGAGACCCAGTACTTC. Translated: CASSYRRVAETQYF.